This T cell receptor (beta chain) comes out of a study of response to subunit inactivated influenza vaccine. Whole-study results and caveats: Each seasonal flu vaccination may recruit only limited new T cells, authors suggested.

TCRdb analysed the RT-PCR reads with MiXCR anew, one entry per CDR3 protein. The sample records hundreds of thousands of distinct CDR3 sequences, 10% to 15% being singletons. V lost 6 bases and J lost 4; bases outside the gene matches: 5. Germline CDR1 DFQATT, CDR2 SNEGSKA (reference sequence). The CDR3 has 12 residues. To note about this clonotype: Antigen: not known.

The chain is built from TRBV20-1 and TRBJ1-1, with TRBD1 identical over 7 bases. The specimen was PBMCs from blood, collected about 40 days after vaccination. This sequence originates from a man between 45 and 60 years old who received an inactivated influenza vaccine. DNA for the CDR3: TGCAGTGCCCTGGACAGGCCCACTGAAGCTTTCTTT. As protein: CSALDRPTEAFF.